A selection of T cell receptor beta chains follows, all from one sample in a study of CXCR3-negative and CXCR3-positive naive CD8 T cells. With the 5' RACE reads reprocessed, TCRdb shows one record per CDR3 protein and no DNA. The sample holds some 40,000 distinct CDR3 sequences. Input material: memory CD8+ T cells from blood. Source of these receptors: a human donor in good health. Some clones in this sample may be carry-over from other donors' samples. The CDR3 runs from the conserved cysteine through the conserved F or W. The order of the fields is V gene, clone size, J gene, CDR3 protein. Clone size is given for some rows only: seen once, a few or many times, or a class if the clone is expanded.

>TRBV7-6|NA|TRBJ2-2
CVWKVNTGELFF
>TRBV5-1|NA|TRBJ2-1
CASSSFSGTGSYNEQFF
>TRBV3-1|NA|TRBJ2-1
CASSPTFFSRSEQFF
>TRBV15|NA|TRBJ2-2
CATSRDKLLAAGELFF
>TRBV2|NA|TRBJ2-7
CASSESGTGPPYEQYF
>TRBV27|NA|TRBJ2-5
CATSERGTETQYF
>TRBV30|NA|TRBJ1-1
CAWSGGAANTEAFF
>TRBV25-1|NA|TRBJ2-1
CASSGRGGEYNEQFF
>TRBV20-1|NA|TRBJ2-7
CSATPSDRLYEQYF
>TRBV20-1|NA|TRBJ2-1
CSATFTGSQIPQFF
>TRBV4-3|NA|TRBJ2-7
CASSQGGLAGASYEQYF
>TRBV9|NA|TRBJ1-1
CASSGPREAEAFF
>TRBV27|NA|TRBJ2-5
CASSGLFKETQYF
>TRBV2|NA|TRBJ2-2
CASRLDGNTGELFF
>TRBV18|NA|TRBJ2-3
CASSPFGSTDTQYF
>TRBV21-1|NA|TRBJ2-3
CATIKRLAAAHSTDTQYF
>TRBV21-1|NA|TRBJ1-2
CASSKDKNLGYGYTF
>TRBV4-3|NA|TRBJ2-2
CASSQDFRNTGELFF
>TRBV25-1|medium-sized|TRBJ1-2
CASLKTEGRGYTF
>TRBV28|NA|TRBJ1-1
CASSLPVNTEAFF
>TRBV29-1|NA|TRBJ2-7
CSVGGDLSSYEQYF
>TRBV28|NA|TRBJ2-2
CASRKRVTGELFF
>TRBV13|NA|TRBJ2-5
CASSLDRGNQETQYF
>TRBV4-1|NA|TRBJ2-1
CASSQDRLQGLAGVNEQFF
>TRBV2|NA|TRBJ2-7
CASRESVGGFRGGEQYF
>TRBV2|NA|TRBJ2-7
CASRMGQIYEQYF
>TRBV9|NA|TRBJ2-7
CASSAEATYEQYF
>TRBV3-1|NA|TRBJ1-1
CASSHPTNTEAFF
>TRBV7-2|NA|TRBJ2-1
CASSSSISSGHEQFF
>TRBV29-1|NA|TRBJ2-1
CSVEGTSGFSNEQFF
>TRBV28|NA|TRBJ1-5
CASSLRQVNQPQHF
>TRBV29-1|NA|TRBJ2-2
CSVMDGQGTGELFF
>TRBV28|medium-sized|TRBJ2-1
CASSLAGTGRDNEQFF
>TRBV4-2|NA|TRBJ1-1
CASSPGVEAFF
>TRBV6-2/TRBV6-3|NA|TRBJ2-7
CATTLLAGAYEQYF
>TRBV19|NA|TRBJ2-7
CASSMWLAGGSFHEQYF
>TRBV7-9|NA|TRBJ2-2
CATATGTEVTGELFF
>TRBV5-5|NA|TRBJ2-1
CASSGNRDSGNEQFF
>TRBV2|NA|TRBJ1-1
CASSEGTEAFF
>TRBV11-3|NA|TRBJ2-2
CASSLAGVTGELFF
>TRBV29-1|NA|TRBJ1-1
CSGGQGTAEAFF
>TRBV10-3|NA|TRBJ1-3
CAISEIVLGQPHSGNTIYF
>TRBV7-9|NA|TRBJ2-7
CASSLAASGSYEQYF
>TRBV27|NA|TRBJ2-1
CASSPSGTSYNEQFF
>TRBV3-1|NA|TRBJ2-7
CASSQKQGSLYEQYF
>TRBV7-9|NA|TRBJ1-1
CASRAQLSNTEAFF
>TRBV6-4|NA|TRBJ2-1
CASSLEGAGHNEQFF
>TRBV6-5|NA|TRBJ1-5
CASSYSTGGGQPQHF
>TRBV27|NA|TRBJ2-3
CASSLFPSGQSTDTQYF
>TRBV4-3|NA|TRBJ2-7
CASSQDSGGSYEQYF
>TRBV11-2|NA|TRBJ1-1
CASRQLTKAFF
>TRBV3-1|NA|TRBJ2-3
CASSPTTTTSGDPDTQYF